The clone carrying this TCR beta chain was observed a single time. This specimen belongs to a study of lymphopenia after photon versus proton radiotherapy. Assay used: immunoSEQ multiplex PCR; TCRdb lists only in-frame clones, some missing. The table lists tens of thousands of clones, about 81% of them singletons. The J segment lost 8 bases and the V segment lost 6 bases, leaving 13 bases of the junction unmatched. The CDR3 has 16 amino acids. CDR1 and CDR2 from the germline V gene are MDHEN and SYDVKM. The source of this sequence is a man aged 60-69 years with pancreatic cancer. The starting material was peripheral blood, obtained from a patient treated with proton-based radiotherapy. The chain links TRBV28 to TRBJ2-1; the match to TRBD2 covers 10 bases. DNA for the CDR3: TGTGCCAGCAGCCCCGAGGATCTAGCGGGAGTACATGAGCAGTTCTTC. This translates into CASSPEDLAGVHEQFF.